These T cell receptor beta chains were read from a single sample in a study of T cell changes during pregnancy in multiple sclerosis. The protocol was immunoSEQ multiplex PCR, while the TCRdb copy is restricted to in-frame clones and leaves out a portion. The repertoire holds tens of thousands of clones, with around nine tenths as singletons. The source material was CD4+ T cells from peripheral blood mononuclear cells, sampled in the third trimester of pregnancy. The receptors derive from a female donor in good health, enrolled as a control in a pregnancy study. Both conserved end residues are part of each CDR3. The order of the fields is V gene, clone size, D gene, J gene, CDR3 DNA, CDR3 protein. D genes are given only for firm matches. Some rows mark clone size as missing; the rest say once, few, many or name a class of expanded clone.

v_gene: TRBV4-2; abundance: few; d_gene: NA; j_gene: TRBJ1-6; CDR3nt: TGTGCCAGCAGCACTCAAGATGTTGGTTCACCCCTCCACTTT; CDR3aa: CASSTQDVGSPLHF
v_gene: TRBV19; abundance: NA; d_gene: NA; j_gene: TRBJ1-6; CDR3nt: TGTGCCAGTAAGGAGGGAGGGAATAATTCACCCCTCCACTTT; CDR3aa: CASKEGGNNSPLHF
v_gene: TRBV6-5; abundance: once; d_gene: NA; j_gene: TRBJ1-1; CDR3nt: TGTGCCAGCAGTCAACCGCGGGCTACTGAAGCTTTCTTT; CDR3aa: CASSQPRATEAFF
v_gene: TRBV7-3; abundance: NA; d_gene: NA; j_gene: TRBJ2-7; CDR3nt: TGTGCCAGCAGCTTCGGGGGATCCTCCTACGAGCAGTACTTC; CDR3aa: CASSFGGSSYEQYF
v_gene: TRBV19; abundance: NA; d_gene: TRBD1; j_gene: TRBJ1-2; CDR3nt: TGTGCCAGTAGTGAAAGGGGGCGCTTCTATGGCTACACCTTC; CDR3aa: CASSERGRFYGYTF
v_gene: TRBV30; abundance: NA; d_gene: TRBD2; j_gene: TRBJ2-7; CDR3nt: TGTGCCTGGAGTGTTTTGCAGGGAGGGCGAAACGAGCAGTACTTC; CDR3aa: CAWSVLQGGRNEQYF
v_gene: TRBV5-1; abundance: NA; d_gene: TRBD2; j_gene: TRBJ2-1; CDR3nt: TGCGCCAGCAGCTTGGTCGACCGGGGGGGTTGGTTCTTC; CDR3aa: CASSLVDRGGWFF
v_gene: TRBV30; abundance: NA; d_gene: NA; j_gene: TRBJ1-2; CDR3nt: TGTGCCTGGAGTCAGGGGCCCTATGGCTACACCTTC; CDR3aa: CAWSQGPYGYTF
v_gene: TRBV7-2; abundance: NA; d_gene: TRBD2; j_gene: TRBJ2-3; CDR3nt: TGTGCCAGCAGCCCCCGGGCTAGCGGGGATGCGCAGTATTTT; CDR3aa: CASSPRASGDAQYF
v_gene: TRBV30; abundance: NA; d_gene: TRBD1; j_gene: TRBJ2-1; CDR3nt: TGTGCCTGGAGTGATACAGGGGGCCCCTACAATGAGCAGTTCTTC; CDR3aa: CAWSDTGGPYNEQFF
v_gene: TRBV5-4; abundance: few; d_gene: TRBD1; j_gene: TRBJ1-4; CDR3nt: TGTGCCAGCAGCTTATTCGGACAGGATAATGAAAAACTGTTTTTT; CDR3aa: CASSLFGQDNEKLFF
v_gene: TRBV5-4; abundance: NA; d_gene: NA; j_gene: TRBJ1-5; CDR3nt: TGTGCCAGCAGCATGGGTGGGGCTCGGGGGGGGAATCAGCCCCAGCATTTT; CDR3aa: CASSMGGARGGNQPQHF
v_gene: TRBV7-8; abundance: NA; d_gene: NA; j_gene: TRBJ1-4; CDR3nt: TGTGCCAGCAGCATATATGAAAAACTGTTTTTT; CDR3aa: CASSIYEKLFF
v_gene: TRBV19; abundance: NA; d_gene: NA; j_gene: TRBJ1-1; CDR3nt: TGTGCCAGTAGTAACACCCCGGGCACTGAAGCTTTCTTT; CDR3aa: CASSNTPGTEAFF
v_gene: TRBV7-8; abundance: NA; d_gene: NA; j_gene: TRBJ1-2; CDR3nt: TGTGCCAGCAGTGGTATTCAGGGGCTGGGCGGCTACACCTTC; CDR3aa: CASSGIQGLGGYTF
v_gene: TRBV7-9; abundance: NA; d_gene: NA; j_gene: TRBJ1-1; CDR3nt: TGTGCCAGCAGCTTCGGCGGGAACACTGAAGCTTTCTTT; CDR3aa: CASSFGGNTEAFF
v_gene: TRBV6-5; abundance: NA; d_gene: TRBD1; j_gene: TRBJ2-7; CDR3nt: TGTGCCAGCACCTCACAGGGGACCTACGAGCAGTACTTC; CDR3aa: CASTSQGTYEQYF
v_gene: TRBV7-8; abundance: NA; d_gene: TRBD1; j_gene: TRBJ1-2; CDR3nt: TGTGCCAGCAGCTTGGGGACAGGGCAAAACTATGGCTACACCTTC; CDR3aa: CASSLGTGQNYGYTF
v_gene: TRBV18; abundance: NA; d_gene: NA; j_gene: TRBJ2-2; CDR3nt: TGTGCCAGCTCACCGACGACAGGCACCGGGGAGCTGTTTTTT; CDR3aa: CASSPTTGTGELFF
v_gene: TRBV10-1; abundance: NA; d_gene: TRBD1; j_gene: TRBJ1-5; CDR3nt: TGCGCCGGCCGAGCAGGGGGCAGGGGTCAGCCCCAGCATTTT; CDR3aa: CAGRAGGRGQPQHF
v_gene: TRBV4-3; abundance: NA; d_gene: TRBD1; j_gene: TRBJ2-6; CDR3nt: TGCGCCAGCAGCCAAGTCCCGCCGGGACAGGGGTCTGGGGCCAACGTCCTGACTTTC; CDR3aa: CASSQVPPGQGSGANVLTF